This TCR beta chain was documented in a study of PD-1 blockade in classical Hodgkin lymphoma. Findings and caveats of the study: Healthy donors were reported to have higher baseline TCR diversity than newly diagnosed patients. Similar baseline diversity was found in complete responders and newly diagnosed patients. The CD4+ diversity rise by C4D1 was clearest in complete responders.

A note on this clone: Its antigen remains unknown.

Profiling relied on immunoSEQ multiplex PCR, and the TCRdb table lists in-frame clones only, not all of them. The repertoire holds 6,000 to 8,000 clones, with 77% as singletons. The time point denotes: cycle 4 day 1 (C4D1), after five to seven weeks of nivolumab. Relapse was seen in all patients after autologous stem cell transplantation, and brentuximab vedotin exposure was variable. Researchers pulled CD8+ T cells out of thawed PBMCs using magnetic negative selection. Relapsed/refractory classical Hodgkin lymphoma patients had complete, partial or progressive responses. CDR1 and CDR2 (germline): LNHDA, SQIVND (reference sequence). The CDR3 contains 12 residues. Trimming removed 4 bases at V and 7 bases at J, with 10 bases between.

The sample consisted of CD8+ T cells from blood, taken before the fourth cycle of nivolumab. This sequence joins TRBV19 and TRBJ1-1; D call uncertain. The receptor's source is a human donor with classical Hodgkin lymphoma. CDR3 region: CASSSYSFEAFF. Written as DNA, the CDR3 is TGTGCCAGTAGTAGCTACAGCTTTGAAGCTTTCTTT.